This T cell receptor beta chain was observed in a study of identical twins. Study-wide results and limits: The abundant beta clonotypes from cord blood had fewer insertions, and memory repertoires had none of this. Twins shared out-of-frame alpha sequences with excess low generation probability. For out-of-frame beta sequences, excess twin sharing was weaker.

The CDR3 sequence is 13 residues long. Trimming took 1 base from V and 7 from J, leaving 11 bases between them. Germline V gene sequence: CDR1 SGHDN, CDR2 FVKESK. In this sample, this clonotype turned up a few times. What it binds is not known. With template switching, a universal primer site was added, and the cDNA carried unique molecular identifiers. TCRdb analysed the 5' RACE reads with MiXCR anew, one entry per CDR3 protein. Of a few hundred thousand distinct CDR3 sequences listed, more than 9% were seen once; the top ten hold more than 8%. This TCR was sampled from a man over 45 in good health. V and J are TRBV14 and TRBJ2-7, with D uncertain. The sample consisted of memory T cells sorted from blood. The CDR3 coding sequence is TGTGCCAGCAGCCAAGTCCTCCTGCGGGAGCAGTACTTC. Encoded protein: CASSQVLLREQYF.